Following are 25 T cell receptor beta chains from one sample sequenced in a study of shared clonotypes between healthy human individuals. The protocol was immunoSEQ multiplex PCR, while the TCRdb copy is restricted to in-frame clones and leaves out a portion. The sample records approximately 2.1 million clones, 90% to 95% being singletons. The sample consisted of naive CD4+ T cells from PBMCs. Subset of the sample: CD45RA+ positively selected. The receptors derive from a young man in good health. Some clones in this sample may be carry-over from other donors' samples.

The table lists this clone with a count of one. J is TRBJ1-2 and V is TRBV30; weak D call: TRBD1 (5 bases). The germline V gene encodes CDR1 GTSNPN and CDR2 SVGIG (reference sequence). The CDR3 totals 14 residues. The ends were cut back, 5 bases at V and 2 bases at J, with 15 bases in the middle. CDR3 protein: CAWARTRHNYGYTF. The CDR3 coding sequence is TGTGCCTGGGCCCGGACAAGGCACAACTATGGCTACACCTTC.

The gene calls are TRBV6-1 and TRBJ1-2, with TRBD1 as a possible D gene (6 bases). Looked up from germline, CDR1 is MNHNS and CDR2 is SASEGT. The V and J ends lost 5 bases and 8 bases respectively, with 15 bases between them. This CDR3 has 13 amino acids. The CDR3 reads CASSPTGKYGYTF. The CDR3 nucleotides read TGTGCCAGCAGTCCTACAGGGAAGTACGGCTACACCTTC.

Of note for this clone: Other nucleotide sequences from this sample produce the same CDR3. The chain carries TRBV7-3 and TRBJ1-2; 9 nucleotides agree with TRBD1. This CDR3 spans 13 amino acids. Germline CDR1 SGHTA, CDR2 FQGTGA. The J segment lost 8 bases and the V segment lost 5 bases, leaving 6 bases of the junction unmatched. This CDR3 is CASSLQGAVGYTF. The DNA for the CDR3 is TGTGCCAGCAGCCTACAGGGGGCGGTCGGCTACACCTTC.

The CDR3 sequence: CASSLGAFRNEQFF. The CDR3 nucleotides are TGTGCCAGCAGCTTGGGAGCGTTTAGGAATGAGCAGTTCTTC. The chain links TRBV9 to TRBJ2-1; tentatively, D is TRBD2 (5 bases). Deletions cut 4 bases from V and 7 bases from J, with 15 bases between. The CDR3 is made up of 14 amino acids. CDR1 SGDLS and CDR2 YYNGEE come from the germline V gene.

The rearrangement joins TRBV4-1 to TRBJ2-7; perhaps TRBD1 as D (6 bases). Germline V gene data show CDR1 as MGHRA and CDR2 as YSYEKL. The V gene lost 5 bases and the J gene lost 0 bases, with 23 bases spanning the gap. The CDR3 totals 18 residues. CDR3: CASSGRGRGPPYSYEQYF. For the CDR3, the DNA is TGCGCCAGCAGCGGCCGTGGCAGGGGTCCCCCATACTCCTACGAGCAGTACTTC.

This chain connects TRBV29-1 to TRBJ2-5; D might be TRBD2 (5 bases). This CDR3 region has 13 residues. Germline assignment: CDR1 SQVTM and CDR2 ANQGSEA. Trimming cost V 4 bases and J 5 bases, with 14 bases left between them. The CDR3 region has the DNA TGCAGCGTTGTCCACGGGTCGGGGGAGACCCAGTACTTC. It yields the protein CSVVHGSGETQYF.

The chain carries TRBV9 and TRBJ1-1, with D unclear. Germline-derived CDR1 and CDR2 are SGDLS and YYNGEE. Trimming took off 4 bases at V and 4 bases at J, with 14 bases between the two ends. The CDR3 is 14 amino acids. CDR3 protein: CASSPAEPGTEAFF. The CDR3 DNA sequence: TGTGCCAGCAGCCCTGCGGAACCCGGCACTGAAGCTTTCTTT.

Notes on this clone: The sample carries other DNA sequences with the same CDR3. The genes are TRBV7-9 and TRBJ2-3; D gene uncertain. The CDR3 totals 12 residues. Between the trimmed V and J ends, which lost 4 bases and 3 bases, there was a span of 5 bases. The germline CDR1 and CDR2 sequences are SEHNR and FQNEAQ (reference sequence). DNA of the CDR3: TGTGCCAGCAGCTCCAGTACAGATACGCAGTATTTT. Translating it yields CASSSSTDTQYF.

The chain recombines TRBV15 with TRBJ1-1; D unresolved. This CDR3 is 13 amino acids long. Germline V CDR1 and CDR2: LNHNV, YYDKDF (reference sequence). V was pared by 2 bases and J by 1 base, with 5 bases between. CDR3 amino acids: CATSRMQNTEAFF. CDR3 bases: TGTGCCACCAGCAGAATGCAGAACACTGAAGCTTTCTTT.

The chain employs TRBV5-3 and TRBJ2-3; 10 nucleotides match TRBD1. TRBV5-3 is sorted into the ORF group, with uncertain function. This CDR3 has 12 amino acids. The V gene end was trimmed by 8 bases and the J gene end by 9 bases; junction bases not matched to a gene: 6. Here the CDR3 DNA reads TGTGCCAGCGGGACAGGGGACGACACGCAGTATTTT. This sequence encodes CASGTGDDTQYF.

For the CDR3, the DNA is TGTGCCTGGACCCGGGCGGGAGGGCCCTACGAGCAGTACTTC. Translating it yields CAWTRAGGPYEQYF. The chain couples TRBV30 to TRBJ2-7, with TRBD2 identical over 9 bases. CDR1 and CDR2 from the germline V gene are GTSNPN and SVGIG (reference sequence). The CDR3 consists of 14 residues. V shed 4 bases, J shed 2 bases, and the junction held 6 bases outside the gene matches.

In the case of this clone: The same CDR3 also results from other DNA sequences found in this sample. This chain connects TRBV28 to TRBJ1-1, with 9 bases aligning to TRBD1. Germline values: CDR1 MDHEN, CDR2 SYDVKM. The CDR3 runs to 15 residues. Trimming took 5 bases from V and 1 from J; bases not matched to a gene: 5. CDR3 loop: CASSNPGQGNTEAFF. CDR3 DNA sequence: TGTGCCAGCAGTAACCCGGGACAGGGGAACACTGAAGCTTTCTTT. Full variable domain (missing parts from reference TRBV28 and TRBJ1-1): DVKVTQSSRYLVKRTGEKVFLECVQDMDHENMFWYRQDPGLGLRLIYFSYDVKMKEKGDIPEGYSVSREKKERFSLILESASTNQTSMYLCASSNPGQGNTEAFFGQGTRLTVV.

This chain links TRBV4-3 with TRBJ2-2, with 9 bases lining up with TRBD2. The CDR3 covers 17 residues. V shed 0 bases and J 0 bases; nucleotides not matched to a gene: 2. The germline V gene has CDR1 LGHNA and CDR2 YSLEER. CDR3 amino acids: CASSQEGLAANTGELFF. The CDR3 DNA follows: TGCGCCAGCAGCCAAGAGGGACTAGCTGCGAACACCGGGGAGCTGTTTTTT.

The chain recombines TRBV11-3 with TRBJ1-4; a weak D match, TRBD1 (5 bases). V lost 5 bases and J lost 5, with 15 bases in between. Germline CDR1 and CDR2: SGHNT and YENEEA. CDR3 size: 15 residues. The CDR3 reads CASSQGVSDNEKLFF. CDR3 in DNA: TGTGCCAGCAGCCAAGGGGTTTCGGACAATGAAAAACTGTTTTTT. Drawing the rest from reference TRBV11-3 and TRBJ1-4, the complete variable domain is EAGVVQSPRYKIIEKKQPVAFWCNPISGHNTLYWYLQNLGQGPELLIRYENEEAVDDSQLPKDRFSAERLKGVDSTLKIQPAELGDSAVYLCASSQGVSDNEKLFFGSGTQLSVL.

The V call is TRBV7-2, the J call TRBJ2-3; no definite D call. The CDR3 contains 14 residues. Trimming pared 1 base from V and 6 bases from J, leaving 11 bases between. Germline V gives CDR1 SGHTA, CDR2 FQGNSA. The CDR3 loop reads CASSLGRDSDTQYF. As DNA, the CDR3 is TGTGCCAGCAGCTTAGGTAGGGATTCGGATACGCAGTATTTT.

The chain links TRBV5-3 to TRBJ2-7; D tentatively reads TRBD1 or TRBD2 (5 bases each). TRBV5-3 is an open reading frame whose function is uncertain. Trimming stripped 8 bases from V and 4 bases from J, with 19 bases between. This CDR3 contains 14 residues. The CDR3 protein is CARRGTFPRYEQYF. CDR3 coding DNA: TGTGCCAGGAGGGGAACTTTTCCAAGGTACGAGCAGTACTTC.

This chain uses TRBV29-1 with TRBJ2-1; D gene unclear. The CDR3 runs 12 residues. Germline assignment: CDR1 SQVTM and CDR2 ANQGSEA. V lost 3 bases to trimming and J lost 12 bases, with 15 bases between them. CDR3 DNA sequence: TGCAGCGTTGATCACAGTAGATCGGGGCAGTTCTTC. Its translation is CSVDHSRSGQFF.

The rearrangement uses TRBV19 and TRBJ2-5, with 9 bases identical to TRBD1. This CDR3 has 15 residues. The junction had 5 bases not matched to a gene; V was cut back by 2 bases and J by 4 bases. Germline CDR1 LNHDA, CDR2 SQIVND (reference sequence). Here the CDR3 reads CASSIRGTGRETQYF. The CDR3 nucleotides read TGTGCCAGTAGTATAAGGGGGACAGGGAGAGAGACCCAGTACTTC.

The V and J genes are TRBV2 and TRBJ1-5; 9 bases match TRBD1. V lost 5 bases and J lost 4; bases outside the gene matches: 3. CDR1 is SNHLY and CDR2 is FYNNEI in the germline V gene. This CDR3 has 14 amino acids. CDR3 in amino acids: CASSRTGVNQPQHF. The CDR3 region has the DNA TGTGCCAGCAGTCGGACAGGGGTAAATCAGCCCCAGCATTTT.

This rearrangement joins TRBV27 to TRBJ2-7; unclear D gene. V lost 1 base, J lost 1 base, and 8 bases lay in between. Germline-derived CDR1 and CDR2 are MNHEY and SMNVEV (reference sequence). The CDR3 length is 14 residues. This chain's CDR3 is CASSLYRQSYEQYF. In DNA, the CDR3 is TGTGCCAGCAGTTTATACCGGCAATCCTACGAGCAGTACTTC.

V usage is TRBV9 and J usage is TRBJ2-7; D remains unclear. The germline gives CDR1 SGDLS, CDR2 YYNGEE. The CDR3 is 17 residues long. The V gene lost 0 bases and the J gene lost 7 bases, with 23 bases spanning the gap. CDR3 sequence (DNA): TGTGCCAGCAGCGTAGGAGAACCGGTGCTATCCCTTAAAGAGCAGTACTTC. Amino acids: CASSVGEPVLSLKEQYF. Full variable domain (rest looked up from reference TRBV9 and TRBJ2-7): DSGVTQTPKHLITATGQRVTLRCSPRSGDLSVYWYQQSLDQGLQFLIQYYNGEERAKGNILERFSAQQFPDLHSELNLSSLELGDSALYFCASSVGEPVLSLKEQYFGPGTRLTVT.

On this clone itself: Other DNA sequences within the sample encode an identical CDR3. V and J are TRBV15 and TRBJ2-7; the D is unclear. Trimming removed 1 base from V and 0 bases from J, with 7 bases in between. Germline V gene sequence: CDR1 LNHNV, CDR2 YYDKDF (reference sequence). The CDR3 has 14 amino acids. The CDR3 loop is CATSRGGNSYEQYF. The CDR3 nucleotides read TGTGCCACCAGCAGAGGTGGGAACTCCTACGAGCAGTACTTC.

The rearrangement links TRBV23-1 to TRBJ1-2; no firm D call. TRBV23-1 is noted as an ORF with a role that remains uncertain. The CDR3 has 15 residues. The V and J ends lost 6 bases and 3 bases respectively, with 17 bases between them. The CDR3 sequence: CASSPQSHGDYGYTF. CDR3 DNA: TGCGCCAGCAGCCCACAGTCCCATGGGGACTATGGCTACACCTTC.

The genes are TRBV18 and TRBJ2-2; the D gene is possibly TRBD1 (6 bases). The length of the CDR3 is 17 residues. Germline assignment: CDR1 KGHSH and CDR2 LQKENI. Trimming shortened V by 2 bases and J by 3 bases, and 16 bases separated the two germline ends. The CDR3 nucleotides are TGTGCCAGCTCACCAAGGGTAAAGGCAGGGGACACCGGGGAGCTGTTTTTT. Translated, it gives CASSPRVKAGDTGELFF. Full variable domain (outside the CDR3, taken from reference TRBV18 and TRBJ2-2): NAGVMQNPRHLVRRRGQEARLRCSPMKGHSHVYWYRQLPEEGLKFMVYLQKENIIDESGMPKERFSAEFPKEGPSILRIQQVVRGDSAAYFCASSPRVKAGDTGELFFGEGSRLTVL.

This sequence joins TRBV5-6 and TRBJ2-3, with 12 bases matching TRBD2. CDR1 and CDR2 (germline): SGHDT, YYEEEE. Unmatched junction bases numbered 15, after V lost 4 bases and J lost 9 bases. The CDR3 extends over 17 amino acids. DNA of the CDR3: TGTGCCAGCAGCGTCTACAAGGCTAGCGGGAGGGCCGACACGCAGTATTTT. It encodes CASSVYKASGRADTQYF.